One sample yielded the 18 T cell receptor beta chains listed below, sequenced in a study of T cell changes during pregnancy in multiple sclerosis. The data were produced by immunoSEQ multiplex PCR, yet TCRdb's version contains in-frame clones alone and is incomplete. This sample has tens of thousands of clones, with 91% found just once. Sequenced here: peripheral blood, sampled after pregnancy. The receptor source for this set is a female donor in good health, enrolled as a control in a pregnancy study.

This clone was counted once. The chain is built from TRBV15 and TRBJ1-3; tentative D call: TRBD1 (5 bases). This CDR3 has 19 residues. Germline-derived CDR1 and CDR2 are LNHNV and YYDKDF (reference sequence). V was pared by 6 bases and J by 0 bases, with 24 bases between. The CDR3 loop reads CATRSAWPKQELSGNTIYF. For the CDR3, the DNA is TGTGCCACCAGATCCGCTTGGCCTAAACAGGAACTCTCTGGAAACACCATATATTTT.

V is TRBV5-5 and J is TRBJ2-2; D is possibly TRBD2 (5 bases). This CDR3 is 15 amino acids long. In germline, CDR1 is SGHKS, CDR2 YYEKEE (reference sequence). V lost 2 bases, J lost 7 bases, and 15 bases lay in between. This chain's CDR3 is CASSLAPGINGELFF. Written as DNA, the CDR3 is TGTGCCAGCAGCTTAGCTCCCGGGATCAACGGGGAGCTGTTTTTT.

CDR3 bases: TGTGCCAGCAGCGGACAGGGGGGTTCACCCCTCCACTTT. Amino acid sequence: CASSGQGGSPLHF. V is TRBV7-9 and J is TRBJ1-6; TRBD1 agrees at 10 bases. CDR3 size: 13 residues. Germline values: CDR1 SEHNR, CDR2 FQNEAQ (reference sequence). After removal of 5 bases from V and 9 bases from J, the junction contained 1 base not matched to a gene.

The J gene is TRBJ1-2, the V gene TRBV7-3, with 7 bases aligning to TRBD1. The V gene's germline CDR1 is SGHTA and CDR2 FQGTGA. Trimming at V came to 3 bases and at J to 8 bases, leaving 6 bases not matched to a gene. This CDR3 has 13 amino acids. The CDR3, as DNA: TGTGCCAGCAGCTTGTCGTTAGGGGGCGGCTACACCTTC. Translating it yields CASSLSLGGGYTF.

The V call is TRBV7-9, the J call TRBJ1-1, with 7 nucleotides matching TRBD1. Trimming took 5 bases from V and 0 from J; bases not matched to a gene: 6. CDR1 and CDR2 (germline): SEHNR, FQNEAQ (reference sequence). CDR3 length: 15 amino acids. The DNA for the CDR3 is TGTGCCAGCAGCCGTAGACAGGGTTTGAACACTGAAGCTTTCTTT. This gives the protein CASSRRQGLNTEAFF.

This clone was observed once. CDR3 nucleotide sequence: TGTGCCAGCAGCTTGGGCAGGAACACTGAAGCTTTCTTT. It encodes CASSLGRNTEAFF. V gene TRBV5-5 combines with J gene TRBJ1-1, with D hard to call. Germline V gives CDR1 SGHKS, CDR2 YYEKEE (reference sequence). V lost 0 bases, J lost 1 base, and 4 bases lay in between. The CDR3 is made up of 13 amino acids. Together with reference TRBV5-5 and TRBJ1-1, the CDR3 gives the full variable domain: DAGVTQSPTHLIKTRGQQVTLRCSPISGHKSVSWYQQVLGQGPQFIFQYYEKEERGRGNFPDRFSARQFPNYSSELNVNALLLGDSALYLCASSLGRNTEAFFGQGTRLTVV.

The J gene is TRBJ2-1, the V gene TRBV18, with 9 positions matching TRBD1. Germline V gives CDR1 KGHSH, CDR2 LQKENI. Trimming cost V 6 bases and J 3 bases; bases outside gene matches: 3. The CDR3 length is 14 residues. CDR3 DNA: TGTGCCAGCTCGGCGGGACAGGGCTACAATGAGCAGTTCTTC. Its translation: CASSAGQGYNEQFF.

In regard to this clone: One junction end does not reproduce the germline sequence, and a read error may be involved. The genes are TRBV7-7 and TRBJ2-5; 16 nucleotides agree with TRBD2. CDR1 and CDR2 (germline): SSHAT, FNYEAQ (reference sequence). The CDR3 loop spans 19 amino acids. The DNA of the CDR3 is TGTGCTAGCAGCTTAGTGGGGACTAGCGGGGGGGGCCCCAGGGAGACCCAGTACTTC. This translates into CASSLVGTSGGGPRETQYF. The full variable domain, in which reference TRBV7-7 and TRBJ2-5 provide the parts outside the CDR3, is GAGVSQSPRYKVTKRGQDVTLRCDPISSHATLYWYQQALGQGPEFLTYFNYEAQPDKSGLPSDRFSAERPEGSISTLTIQRTEQRDSAMYRCASSLVGTSGGGPRETQYFGPGTRLLVL.

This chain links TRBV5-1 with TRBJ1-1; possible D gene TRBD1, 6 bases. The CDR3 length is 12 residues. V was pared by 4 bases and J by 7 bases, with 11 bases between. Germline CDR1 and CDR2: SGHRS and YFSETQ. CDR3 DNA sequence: TGCGCCAGCAGCCAAGGACAGTATGAAGCTTTCTTT. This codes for CASSQGQYEAFF.

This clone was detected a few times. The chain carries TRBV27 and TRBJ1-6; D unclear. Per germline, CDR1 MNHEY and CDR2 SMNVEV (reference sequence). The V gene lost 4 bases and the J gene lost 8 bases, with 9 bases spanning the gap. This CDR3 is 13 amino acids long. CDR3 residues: CASSWEGDSPLHF. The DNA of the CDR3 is TGTGCCAGCAGTTGGGAGGGCGATTCACCCCTCCACTTT.

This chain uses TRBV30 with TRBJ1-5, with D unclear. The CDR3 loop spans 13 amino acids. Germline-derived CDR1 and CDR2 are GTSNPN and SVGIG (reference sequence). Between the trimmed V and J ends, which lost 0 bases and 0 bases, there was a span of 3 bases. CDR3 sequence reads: CAWSVYSNQPQHF. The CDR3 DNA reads TGTGCCTGGAGTGTTTATAGCAATCAGCCCCAGCATTTT. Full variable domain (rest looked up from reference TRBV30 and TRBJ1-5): SQTIHQWPATLVQPVGSPLSLECTVEGTSNPNLYWYRQAAGRGLQLLFYSVGIGQISSEVPQNLSASRPQDRQFILSSKKLLLSDSGFYLCAWSVYSNQPQHFGDGTRLSIL.

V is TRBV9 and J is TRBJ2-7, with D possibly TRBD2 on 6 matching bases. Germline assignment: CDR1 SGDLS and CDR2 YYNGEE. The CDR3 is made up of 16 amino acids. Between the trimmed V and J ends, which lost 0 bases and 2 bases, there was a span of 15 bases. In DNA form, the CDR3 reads TGTGCCAGCAGCGTAGCCCCGGGACTGAGAACCTACGAGCAGTACTTC. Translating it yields CASSVAPGLRTYEQYF.

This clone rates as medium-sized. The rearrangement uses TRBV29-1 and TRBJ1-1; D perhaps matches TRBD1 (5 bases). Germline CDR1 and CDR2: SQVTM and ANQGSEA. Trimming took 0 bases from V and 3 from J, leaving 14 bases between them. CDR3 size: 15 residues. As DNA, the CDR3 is TGCAGCGTTGAAGATGGAAAGGGGTCGGACACTGAAGCTTTCTTT. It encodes CSVEDGKGSDTEAFF. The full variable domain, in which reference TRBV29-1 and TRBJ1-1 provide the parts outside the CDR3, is SAVISQKPSRDICQRGTSLTIQCQVDSQVTMMFWYRQQPGQSLTLIATANQGSEATYESGFVIDKFPISRPNLTFSTLTVSNMSPEDSSIYLCSVEDGKGSDTEAFFGQGTRLTVV.

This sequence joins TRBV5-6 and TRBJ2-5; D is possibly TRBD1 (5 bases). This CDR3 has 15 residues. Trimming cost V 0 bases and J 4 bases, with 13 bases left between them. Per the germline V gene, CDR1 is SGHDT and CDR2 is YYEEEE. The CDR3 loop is CASSLVTGLGETQYF. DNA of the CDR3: TGTGCCAGCAGCTTGGTAACAGGCCTGGGAGAGACCCAGTACTTC.

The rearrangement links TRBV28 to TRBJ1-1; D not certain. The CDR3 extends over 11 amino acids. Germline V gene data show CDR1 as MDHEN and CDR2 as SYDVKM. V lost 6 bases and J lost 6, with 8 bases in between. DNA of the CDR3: TGTGCCAGCAGAGAAACTTCTGAAGCTTTCTTT. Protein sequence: CASRETSEAFF. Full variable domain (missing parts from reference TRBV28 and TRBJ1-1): DVKVTQSSRYLVKRTGEKVFLECVQDMDHENMFWYRQDPGLGLRLIYFSYDVKMKEKGDIPEGYSVSREKKERFSLILESASTNQTSMYLCASRETSEAFFGQGTRLTVV.

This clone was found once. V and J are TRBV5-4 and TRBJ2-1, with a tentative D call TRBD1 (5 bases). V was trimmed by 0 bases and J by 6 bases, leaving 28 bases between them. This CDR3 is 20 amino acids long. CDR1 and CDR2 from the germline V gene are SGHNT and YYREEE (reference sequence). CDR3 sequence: CASSLVWASLRSIQGNEQFF. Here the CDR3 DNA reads TGTGCCAGCAGCTTGGTTTGGGCTTCTCTGCGATCGATCCAGGGCAATGAGCAGTTCTTC.

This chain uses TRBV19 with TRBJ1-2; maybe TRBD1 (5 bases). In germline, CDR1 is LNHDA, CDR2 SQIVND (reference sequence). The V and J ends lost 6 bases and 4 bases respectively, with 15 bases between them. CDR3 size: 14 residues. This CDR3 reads CASSPGRGVYGYTF. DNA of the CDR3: TGTGCCAGTAGCCCCGGACGGGGGGTCTATGGCTACACCTTC.

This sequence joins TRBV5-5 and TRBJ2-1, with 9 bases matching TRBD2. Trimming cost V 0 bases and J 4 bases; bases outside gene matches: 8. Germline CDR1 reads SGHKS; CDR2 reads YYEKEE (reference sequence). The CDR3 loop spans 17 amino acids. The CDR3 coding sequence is TGTGCCAGCAGCTTGGTGGTGCGGGGGGGCCGGTACAATGAGCAGTTCTTC. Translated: CASSLVVRGGRYNEQFF.